The sequence of this T cell receptor (beta chain) was determined in a study of CD8+ T cells in alopecia areata. TCR sequencing used cDNA made by reverse transcription of extracted RNA. Clones were read by immunoSEQ multiplex PCR, and TCRdb kept only the in-frame ones, dropping some. The repertoire holds 110,000 to 150,000 clones, with more than 55% as singletons. Sequenced sample: CD8+ T cells sorted from blood. The receptor was isolated from a human donor in good health.

CDR3 amino acids: CSARRNQNTEAFF. CDR3 sequence (DNA): TGCAGCGCCCGACGGAACCAGAACACTGAAGCTTTCTTT. The V gene is TRBV29-1, the J gene TRBJ1-1; D remains ambiguous. Deletions cut 7 bases from V and 1 base from J, with 13 bases between. Germline CDR1 and CDR2: SQVTM and ANQGSEA. The length of the CDR3 is 13 residues.